This record covers a single T cell receptor beta chain. Its matching antigen is unknown. At one end, the junction sequence differs from germline, possibly due to a read error. The data are from a study of vaccination and CD4 T cells after COVID-19. The CDR3 runs to 15 residues. Germline values: CDR1 DFQATT, CDR2 SNEGSKA (reference sequence). Noted time point: late sampling 161 to 241 days after vaccination in three convalescent patients. Treatment denoted: approximately nine-day PBMC culture with coronavirus spike peptide pools or control peptides (ViraFEST assay). Researchers used the Oncomine TCR Beta short-read assay to sequence DNA from cultured CD4+ T cells. TCRdb independently ran MiXCR on the PCR reads; one entry per CDR3 protein. This sample has approximately 18,000 distinct CDR3 sequences; less than 60% occur once, and the top ten carry around 18%.

The specimen was CD4+ T cells from blood, cultured in vitro, collected about 7 months after SARS-CoV-2 vaccination. The chain employs TRBV20-1 and TRBJ2-5, with 9 bases identical to TRBD1. The source is a human donor who had recovered from COVID-19. In DNA, the CDR3 is TGCAGTGCTAGAGATCCGGACAGGGGAAAAGAGGCCCAGTACTTC. Encoded protein: CSARDPDRGKEAQYF.